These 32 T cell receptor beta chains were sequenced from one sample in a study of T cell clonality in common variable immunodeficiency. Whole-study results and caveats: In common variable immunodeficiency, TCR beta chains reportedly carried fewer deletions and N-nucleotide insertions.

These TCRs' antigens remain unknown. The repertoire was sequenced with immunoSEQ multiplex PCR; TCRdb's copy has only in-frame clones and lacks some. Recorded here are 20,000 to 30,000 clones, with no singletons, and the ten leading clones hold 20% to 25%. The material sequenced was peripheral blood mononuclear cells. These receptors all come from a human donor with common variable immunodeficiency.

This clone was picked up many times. The CDR3 spells CAWRGQPGNEQFF. The covered CDR3 bases are TGTGCCTGGAGGGGACAGCCGGGGAATGAG. The rearrangement links TRBV30 to TRBJ2-1, with 7 bases matching TRBD1. The read halts 3 residues ahead of the CDR3 end, with the missing end drawn from the germline J gene. The CDR3 is 13 amino acids. J lost 7 bases, V lost 3 bases, and 6 bases had no gene match. The germline gives CDR1 GTSNPN, CDR2 SVGIG (reference sequence). Combining the CDR3 with reference TRBV30 and TRBJ2-1 gives the whole variable domain SQTIHQWPATLVQPVGSPLSLECTVEGTSNPNLYWYRQAAGRGLQLLFYSVGIGQISSEVPQNLSASRPQDRQFILSSKKLLLSDSGFYLCAWRGQPGNEQFFGPGTRLTVL.

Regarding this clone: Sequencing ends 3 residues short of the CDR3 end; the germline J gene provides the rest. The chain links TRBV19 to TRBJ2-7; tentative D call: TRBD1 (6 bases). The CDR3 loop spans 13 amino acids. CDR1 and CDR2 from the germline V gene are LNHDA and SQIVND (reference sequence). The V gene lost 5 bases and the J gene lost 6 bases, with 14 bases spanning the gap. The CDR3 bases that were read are TGTGCCAGTAGTGGGGGACACCTCAGCGAG. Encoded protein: CASSGGHLSE. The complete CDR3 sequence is CASSGGHLSEQYF.

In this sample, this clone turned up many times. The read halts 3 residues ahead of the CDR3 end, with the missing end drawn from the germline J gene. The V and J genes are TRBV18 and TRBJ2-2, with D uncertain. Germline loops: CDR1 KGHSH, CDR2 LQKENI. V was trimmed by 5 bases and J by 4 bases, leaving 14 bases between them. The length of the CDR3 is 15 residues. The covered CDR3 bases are TGTGCCAGCTCAGCCGATCAAAGGGTCACCGGGGAG. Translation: CASSADQRVTGE. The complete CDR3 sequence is CASSADQRVTGELFF.

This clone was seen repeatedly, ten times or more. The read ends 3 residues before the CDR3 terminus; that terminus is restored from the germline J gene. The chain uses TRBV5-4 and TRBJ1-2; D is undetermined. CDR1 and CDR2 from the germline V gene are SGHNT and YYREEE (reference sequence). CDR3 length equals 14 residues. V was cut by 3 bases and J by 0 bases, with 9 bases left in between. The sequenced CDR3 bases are TGTGCCAGCAGCTCCCGGACTTCTAACTATGGC. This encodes CASSSRTSNYG. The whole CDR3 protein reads CASSSRTSNYGYTF.

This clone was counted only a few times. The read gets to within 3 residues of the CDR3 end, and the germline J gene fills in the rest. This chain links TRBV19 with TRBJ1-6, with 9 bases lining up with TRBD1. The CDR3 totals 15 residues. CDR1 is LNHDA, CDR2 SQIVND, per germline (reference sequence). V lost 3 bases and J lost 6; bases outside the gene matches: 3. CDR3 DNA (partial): TGTGCCAGTAGTATTGGACAGGGGAGTAATTCACCC. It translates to CASSIGQGSNSP. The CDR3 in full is CASSIGQGSNSPLHF.

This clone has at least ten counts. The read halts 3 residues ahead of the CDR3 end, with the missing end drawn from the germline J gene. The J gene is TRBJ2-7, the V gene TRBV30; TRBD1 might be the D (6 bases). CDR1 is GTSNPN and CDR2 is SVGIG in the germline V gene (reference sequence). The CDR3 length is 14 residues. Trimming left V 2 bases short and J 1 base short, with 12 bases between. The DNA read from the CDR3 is TGTGCCTGGAGTTGGGACATCGGTTCCTACGAG. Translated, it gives CAWSWDIGSYE. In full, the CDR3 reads CAWSWDIGSYEQYF.

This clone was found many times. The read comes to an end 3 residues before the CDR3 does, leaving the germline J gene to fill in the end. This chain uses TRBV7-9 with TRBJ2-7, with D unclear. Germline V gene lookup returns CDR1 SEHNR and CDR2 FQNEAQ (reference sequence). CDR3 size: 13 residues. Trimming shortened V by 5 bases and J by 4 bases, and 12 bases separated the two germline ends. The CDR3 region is CASSLPHQYEQYF. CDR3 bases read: TGTGCCAGCAGCCTACCTCACCAATACGAG.

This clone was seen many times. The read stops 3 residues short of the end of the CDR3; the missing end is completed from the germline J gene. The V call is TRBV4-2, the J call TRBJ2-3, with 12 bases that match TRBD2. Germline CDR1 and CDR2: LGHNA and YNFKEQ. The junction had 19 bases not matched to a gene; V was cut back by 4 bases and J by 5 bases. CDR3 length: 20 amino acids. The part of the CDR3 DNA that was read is TGTGCCAGCAGCCCCCAAATCGCGGGGGCTAGCGGGAGGGCCAAAGATACG. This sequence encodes CASSPQIAGASGRAKDT. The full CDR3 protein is CASSPQIAGASGRAKDTQYF.

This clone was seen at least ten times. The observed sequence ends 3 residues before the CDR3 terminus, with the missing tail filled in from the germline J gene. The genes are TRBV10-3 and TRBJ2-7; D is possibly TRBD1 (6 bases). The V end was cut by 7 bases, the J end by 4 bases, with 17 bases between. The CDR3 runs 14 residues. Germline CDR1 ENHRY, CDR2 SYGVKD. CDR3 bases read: TGTGCCATCACCAGGGGTGGTGAGGGTTACGAG. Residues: CAITRGGEGYE. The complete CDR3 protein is CAITRGGEGYEQYF.

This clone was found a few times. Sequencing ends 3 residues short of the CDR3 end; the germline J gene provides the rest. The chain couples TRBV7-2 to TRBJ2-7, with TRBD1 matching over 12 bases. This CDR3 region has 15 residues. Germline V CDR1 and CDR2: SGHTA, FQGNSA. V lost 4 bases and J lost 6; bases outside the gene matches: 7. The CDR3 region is CASSSNRDRGREQYF. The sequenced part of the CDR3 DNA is TGTGCCAGCAGCTCCAACCGGGACAGGGGGCGCGAG.

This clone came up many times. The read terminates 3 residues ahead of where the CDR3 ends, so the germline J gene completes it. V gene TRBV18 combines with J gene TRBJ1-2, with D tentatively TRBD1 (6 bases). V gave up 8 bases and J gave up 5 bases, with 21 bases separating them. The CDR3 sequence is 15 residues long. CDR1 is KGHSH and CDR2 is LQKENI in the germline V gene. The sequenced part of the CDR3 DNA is TGTGCCAGCGCCGACAGGTACGACATAGGATATGGC. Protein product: CASADRYDIGYG. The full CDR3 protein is CASADRYDIGYGYTF.

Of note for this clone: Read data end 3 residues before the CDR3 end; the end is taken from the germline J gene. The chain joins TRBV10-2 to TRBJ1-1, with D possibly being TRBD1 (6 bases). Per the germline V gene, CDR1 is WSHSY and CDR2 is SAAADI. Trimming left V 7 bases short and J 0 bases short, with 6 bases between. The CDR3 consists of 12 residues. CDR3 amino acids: CASTGVNTEAFF. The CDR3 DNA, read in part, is TGCGCCAGCACAGGGGTGAACACTGAA.

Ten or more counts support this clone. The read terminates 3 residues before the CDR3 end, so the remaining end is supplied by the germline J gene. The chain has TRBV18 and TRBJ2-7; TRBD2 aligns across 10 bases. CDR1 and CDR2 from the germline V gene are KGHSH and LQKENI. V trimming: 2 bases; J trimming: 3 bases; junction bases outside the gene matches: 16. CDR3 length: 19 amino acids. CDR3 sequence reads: CASSPLYSSGSSNFYEQYF. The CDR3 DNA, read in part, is TGTGCCAGCTCACCATTGTATTCTAGCGGGAGTTCAAACTTCTACGAG.

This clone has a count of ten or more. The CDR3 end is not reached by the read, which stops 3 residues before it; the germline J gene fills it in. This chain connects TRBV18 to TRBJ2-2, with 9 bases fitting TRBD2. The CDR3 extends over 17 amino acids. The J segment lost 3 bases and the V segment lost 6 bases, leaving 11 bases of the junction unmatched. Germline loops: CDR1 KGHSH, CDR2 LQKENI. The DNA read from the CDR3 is TGTGCCAGCTCGCCCTCCAGCGGGAGGCATTACACCGGGGAG. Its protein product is CASSPSSGRHYTGE. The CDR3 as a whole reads CASSPSSGRHYTGELFF.

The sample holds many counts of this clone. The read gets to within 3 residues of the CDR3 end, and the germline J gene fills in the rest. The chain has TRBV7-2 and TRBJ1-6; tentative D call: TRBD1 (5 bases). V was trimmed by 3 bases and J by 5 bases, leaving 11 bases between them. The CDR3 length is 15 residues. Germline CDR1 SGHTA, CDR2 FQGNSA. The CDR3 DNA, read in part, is TGTGCCAGCAGCTTGCCGAGGGGAGATAATTCACCC. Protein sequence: CASSLPRGDNSP. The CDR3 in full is CASSLPRGDNSPLHF.

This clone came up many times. CDR3 DNA, as far as it was read: TGTGCCAGCAGTGAAGAGACAGGGGCGAACACTGAA. Its translation is CASSEETGANTE. The CDR3, in full, reads CASSEETGANTEAFF. This chain connects TRBV2 to TRBJ1-1; 8 bases map to TRBD1. Read coverage stops 3 residues before the CDR3 terminus; the germline J gene supplies the remainder. The CDR3 spans 15 residues. V lost 1 base and J lost 1; bases outside the gene matches: 2. Germline values: CDR1 SNHLY, CDR2 FYNNEI.

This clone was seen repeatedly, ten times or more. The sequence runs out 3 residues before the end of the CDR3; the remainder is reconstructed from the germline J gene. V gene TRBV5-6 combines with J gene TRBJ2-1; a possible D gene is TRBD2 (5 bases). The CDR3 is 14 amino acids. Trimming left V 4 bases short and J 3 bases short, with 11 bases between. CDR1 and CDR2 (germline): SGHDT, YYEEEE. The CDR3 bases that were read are TGTGCCAGCAGCCAAAGGACTGGCTACAATGAG. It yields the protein CASSQRTGYNE. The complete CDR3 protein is CASSQRTGYNEQFF.

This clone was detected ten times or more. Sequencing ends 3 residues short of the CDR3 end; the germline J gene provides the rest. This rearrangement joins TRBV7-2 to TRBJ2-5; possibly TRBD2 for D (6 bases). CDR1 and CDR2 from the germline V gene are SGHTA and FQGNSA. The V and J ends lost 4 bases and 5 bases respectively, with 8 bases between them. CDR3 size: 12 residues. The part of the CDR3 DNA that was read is TGTGCCAGCAGCTCGGCGGGGGAGACC. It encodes CASSSAGET. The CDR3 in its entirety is CASSSAGETQYF.

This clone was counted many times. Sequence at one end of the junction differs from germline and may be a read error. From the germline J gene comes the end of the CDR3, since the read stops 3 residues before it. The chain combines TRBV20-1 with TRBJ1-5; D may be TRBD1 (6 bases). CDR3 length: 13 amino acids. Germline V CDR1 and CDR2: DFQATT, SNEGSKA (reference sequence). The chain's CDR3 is CSAGEQGGQPQHF. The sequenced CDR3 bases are TGCAGTGCTGGAGAACAGGGCGGACAGCCC.

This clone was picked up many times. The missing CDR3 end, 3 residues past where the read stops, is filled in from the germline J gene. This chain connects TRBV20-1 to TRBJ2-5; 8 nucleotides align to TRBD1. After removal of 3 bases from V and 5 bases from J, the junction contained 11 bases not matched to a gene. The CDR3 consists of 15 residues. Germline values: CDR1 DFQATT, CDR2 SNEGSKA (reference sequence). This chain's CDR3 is CSASWFGRGHETQYF. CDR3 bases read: TGCAGTGCTAGTTGGTTTGGCAGGGGGCATGAGACC.

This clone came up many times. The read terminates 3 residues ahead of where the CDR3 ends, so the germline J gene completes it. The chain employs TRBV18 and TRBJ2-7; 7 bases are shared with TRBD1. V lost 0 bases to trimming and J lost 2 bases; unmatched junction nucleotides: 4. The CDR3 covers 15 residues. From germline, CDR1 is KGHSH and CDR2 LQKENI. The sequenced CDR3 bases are TGTGCCAGCTCACCACCGGAAGGGACAGCCTACGAG. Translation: CASSPPEGTAYE. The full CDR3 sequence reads CASSPPEGTAYEQYF.

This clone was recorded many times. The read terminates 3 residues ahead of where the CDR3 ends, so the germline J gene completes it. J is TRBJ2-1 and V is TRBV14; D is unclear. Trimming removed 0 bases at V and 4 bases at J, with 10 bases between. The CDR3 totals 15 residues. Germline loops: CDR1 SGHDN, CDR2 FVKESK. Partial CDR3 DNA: TGTGCCAGCAGCCAAGAACTTTTTCGATACAATGAG. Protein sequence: CASSQELFRYNE. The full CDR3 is CASSQELFRYNEQFF.

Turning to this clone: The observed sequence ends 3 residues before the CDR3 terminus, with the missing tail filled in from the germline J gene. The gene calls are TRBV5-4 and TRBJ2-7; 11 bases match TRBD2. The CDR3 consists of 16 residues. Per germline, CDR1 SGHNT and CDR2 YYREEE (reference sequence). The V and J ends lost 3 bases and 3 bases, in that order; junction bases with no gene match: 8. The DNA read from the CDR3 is TGTGCCAGCAGCTCTCTTAGCGGGGGGGCCTTCTACGAG. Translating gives CASSSLSGGAFYE. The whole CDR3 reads CASSSLSGGAFYEQYF.

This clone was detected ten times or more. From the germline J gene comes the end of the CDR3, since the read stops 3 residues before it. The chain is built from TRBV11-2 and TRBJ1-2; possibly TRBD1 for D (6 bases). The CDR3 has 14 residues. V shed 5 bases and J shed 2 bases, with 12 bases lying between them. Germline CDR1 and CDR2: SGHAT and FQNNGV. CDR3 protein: CASSLTGTNYGYTF. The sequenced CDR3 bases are TGTGCCAGCAGCCTAACCGGGACAAACTATGGC.

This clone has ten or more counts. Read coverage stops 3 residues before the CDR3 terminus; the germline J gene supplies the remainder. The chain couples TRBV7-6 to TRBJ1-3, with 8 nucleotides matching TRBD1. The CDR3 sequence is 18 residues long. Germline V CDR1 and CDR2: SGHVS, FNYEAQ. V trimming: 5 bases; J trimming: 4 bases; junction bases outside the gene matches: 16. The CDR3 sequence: CASSPSIGQGARGNTIYF. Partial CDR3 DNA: TGTGCCAGCAGCCCTAGCATCGGGCAGGGGGCGAGAGGAAACACC. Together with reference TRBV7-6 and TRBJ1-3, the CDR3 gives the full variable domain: GAGVSQSPRYKVTKRGQDVALRCDPISGHVSLYWYRQALGQGPEFLTYFNYEAQQDKSGLPNDRFSAERPEGSISTLTIQRTEQRDSAMYRCASSPSIGQGARGNTIYFGEGSWLTVV.

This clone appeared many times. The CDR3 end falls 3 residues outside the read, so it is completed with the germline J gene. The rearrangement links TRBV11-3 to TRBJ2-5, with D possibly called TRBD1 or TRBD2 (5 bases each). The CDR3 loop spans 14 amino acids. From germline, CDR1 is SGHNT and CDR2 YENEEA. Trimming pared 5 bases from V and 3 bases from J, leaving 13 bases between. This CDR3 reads CASSLRGPKETQYF. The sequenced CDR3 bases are TGTGCCAGCAGCCTGAGGGGTCCCAAAGAGACC.

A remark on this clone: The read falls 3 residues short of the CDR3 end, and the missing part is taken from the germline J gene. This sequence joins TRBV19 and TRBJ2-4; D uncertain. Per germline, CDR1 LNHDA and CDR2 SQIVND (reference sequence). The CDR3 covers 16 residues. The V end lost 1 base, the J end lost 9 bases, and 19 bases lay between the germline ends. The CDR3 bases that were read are TGTGCCAGTAGTATAGGTTCGCGCTCTTCTCATCCCATT. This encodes CASSIGSRSSHPI. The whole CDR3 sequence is CASSIGSRSSHPIQYF.

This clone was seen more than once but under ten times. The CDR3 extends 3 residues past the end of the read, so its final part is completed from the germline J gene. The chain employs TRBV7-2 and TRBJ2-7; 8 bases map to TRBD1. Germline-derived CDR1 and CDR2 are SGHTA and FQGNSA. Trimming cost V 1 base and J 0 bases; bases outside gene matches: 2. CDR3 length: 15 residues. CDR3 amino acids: CASSLVTGGSYEQYF. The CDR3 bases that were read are TGTGCCAGCAGCTTAGTAACAGGGGGCTCCTACGAG.

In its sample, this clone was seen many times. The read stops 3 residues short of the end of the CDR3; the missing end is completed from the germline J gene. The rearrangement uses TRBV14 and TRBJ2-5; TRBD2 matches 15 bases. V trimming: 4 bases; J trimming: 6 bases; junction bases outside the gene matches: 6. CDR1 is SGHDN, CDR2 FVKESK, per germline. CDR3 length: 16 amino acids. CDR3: CASSPGLAGGSKTQYF. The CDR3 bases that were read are TGTGCCAGCAGCCCGGGACTAGCGGGAGGTTCGAAGACC.

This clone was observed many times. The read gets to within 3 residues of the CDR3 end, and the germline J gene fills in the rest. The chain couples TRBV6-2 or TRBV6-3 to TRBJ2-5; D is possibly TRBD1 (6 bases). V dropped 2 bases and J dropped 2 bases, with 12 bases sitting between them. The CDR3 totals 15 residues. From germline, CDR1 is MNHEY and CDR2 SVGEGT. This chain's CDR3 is CASSYVGTPQETQYF. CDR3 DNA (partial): TGTGCCAGCAGTTACGTCGGGACACCACAAGAGACC.

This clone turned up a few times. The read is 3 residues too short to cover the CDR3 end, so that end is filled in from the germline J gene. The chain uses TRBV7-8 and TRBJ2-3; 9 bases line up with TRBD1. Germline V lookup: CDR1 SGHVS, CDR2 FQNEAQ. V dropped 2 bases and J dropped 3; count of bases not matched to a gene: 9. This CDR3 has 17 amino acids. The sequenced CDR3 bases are TGTGCCAGCAGCTTATGGGCAGCAGACAGGGGGACAGATACG. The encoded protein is CASSLWAADRGTDT. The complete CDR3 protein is CASSLWAADRGTDTQYF. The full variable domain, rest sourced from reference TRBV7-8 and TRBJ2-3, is GAGVSQSPRYKVAKRGQDVALRCDPISGHVSLFWYQQALGQGPEFLTYFQNEAQLDKSGLPSDRFFAERPEGSVSTLKIQRTQQEDSAVYLCASSLWAADRGTDTQYFGPGTRLTVL.

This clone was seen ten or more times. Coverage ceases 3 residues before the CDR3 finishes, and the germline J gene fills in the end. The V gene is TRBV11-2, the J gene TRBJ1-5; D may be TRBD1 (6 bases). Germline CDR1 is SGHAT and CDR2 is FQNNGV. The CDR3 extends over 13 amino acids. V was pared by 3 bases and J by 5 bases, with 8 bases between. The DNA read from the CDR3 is TGTGCCAGCAGCTTCGGGGGGCATCAGCCC. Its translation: CASSFGGHQP. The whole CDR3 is CASSFGGHQPQHF.